These 29 T cell receptor beta chains were sequenced from one sample in a study of T-cell memory formation after mild COVID-19. MiXCR was run by TCRdb on the 5' RACE reads, yielding one entry per CDR3 protein. In the table there are roughly 500,000 distinct CDR3 sequences, about 20% of which are singletons. Sequencing used PBMCs or a T cell subset sorted from them (not recorded which). All receptors derive from an adult woman who had mild COVID-19 (a few samples of this study predate the infection). Cell type and time point are not known.

The chain recombines TRBV29-1 with TRBJ2-7; 8 nucleotides agree with TRBD1. J lost 2 bases, V lost 3 bases, and 6 bases had no gene match. This CDR3 has 14 residues. Germline CDR1 is SQVTM and CDR2 is ANQGSEA. As DNA, the CDR3 is TGCAGCGTTGAGGGCAGGGGGCCCACCTACGAGCAGTACTTC. Translated, it gives CSVEGRGPTYEQYF.

This clonotype was detected a few times. This chain links TRBV7-9 with TRBJ2-3; TRBD1 aligns across 10 bases. V shed 5 bases, J shed 14 bases, and the junction held 7 bases outside the gene matches. CDR3 length: 12 amino acids. Germline CDR1 SEHNR, CDR2 FQNEAQ (reference sequence). In DNA, the CDR3 is TGTGCCAGCAGCCAACCGGGACAGGGGCCGTATTTT. It is translated as CASSQPGQGPYF.

This clonotype appeared many times. The chain joins TRBV7-3 to TRBJ2-7, with 10 bases aligning to TRBD2. Trimming at V came to 5 bases and at J to 2 bases, leaving 3 bases not matched to a gene. The CDR3 spans 14 residues. Per the germline V gene, CDR1 is SGHTA and CDR2 is FQGTGA. As DNA, the CDR3 is TGTGCCAGCAGCCCCAGCGGGGGGGCCTACGAGCAGTACTTC. Encoded protein: CASSPSGGAYEQYF.

The DNA for the CDR3 is TGTGCCAGCAGCTTACGAACAGGGGCGAGCTATGGCTACACCTTC. Amino acid sequence: CASSLRTGASYGYTF. The V gene is TRBV11-2, the J gene TRBJ1-2; 7 bases agree with TRBD1. In germline, CDR1 is SGHAT, CDR2 FQNNGV. This CDR3 has 15 residues. Losses at the gene ends were 2 bases for V and 4 bases for J; bases not matched to a gene: 7.

This chain joins TRBV6-2 or TRBV6-3 and TRBJ2-1; TRBD2 aligns across 8 bases. This CDR3 region has 16 residues. Unmatched junction bases numbered 14, after V lost 7 bases and J lost 6 bases. Per the germline V gene, CDR1 is MNHEY and CDR2 is SVGEGT. The CDR3: CASIGPRPGGGNEQFF. The CDR3, as DNA: TGTGCCAGCATAGGTCCCCGGCCGGGAGGGGGCAATGAGCAGTTCTTC.

This clonotype was seen more than once but under ten times. This chain links TRBV24-1 with TRBJ2-3; TRBD2 matches at 9 bases. The CDR3 runs 15 residues. The trim removed 4 bases at V and 2 bases at J, leaving 3 bases unmatched. Germline V lookup: CDR1 KGHDR, CDR2 SFDVKD. CDR3 region: CATSESGGITDTQYF. CDR3 bases: TGTGCCACCAGTGAAAGCGGGGGGATCACAGATACGCAGTATTTT.

The V call is TRBV18, the J call TRBJ2-1; D is ambiguous. The CDR3 contains 14 residues. V was clipped by 0 bases and J by 7 bases, with 10 bases between them. CDR1 KGHSH and CDR2 LQKENI come from the germline V gene. In nucleotides, the CDR3 is TGTGCCAGCTCACCACCCGCGGTTGGTAATGAGCAGTTCTTC. This sequence encodes CASSPPAVGNEQFF.

This chain uses TRBV5-1 with TRBJ1-1, with D perhaps matching TRBD1 (5 bases). There are 17 residues in the CDR3. Germline V gives CDR1 SGHRS, CDR2 YFSETQ. V lost 3 bases to trimming and J lost 1 base, with 19 bases between them. The CDR3 reads CASSWNNRSRGNTEAFF. The DNA for the CDR3 is TGCGCCAGCAGCTGGAATAACAGGTCTAGGGGGAACACTGAAGCTTTCTTT.

The rearrangement links TRBV6-2 or TRBV6-3 to TRBJ2-1; TRBD2 matches 7 bases. V dropped 0 bases and J dropped 4; count of bases not matched to a gene: 6. CDR1 is MNHEY, CDR2 SVGEGT, per germline. The CDR3 is made up of 16 amino acids. The CDR3 reads CASSYSRLAEYNEQFF. In nucleotides, the CDR3 is TGTGCCAGCAGTTACTCTCGGCTAGCGGAGTACAATGAGCAGTTCTTC.

There are a few counts of this clonotype. The rearrangement links TRBV6-6 to TRBJ2-1, with D uncertain. The CDR3 spans 13 residues. Trimming removed 5 bases at V and 0 bases at J, with 5 bases between. CDR1 and CDR2 from the germline V gene are MNHNY and SVGAGI (reference sequence). The DNA of the CDR3 is TGTGCCAGCAGTAGGAACTCCTACAATGAGCAGTTCTTC. Translating it yields CASSRNSYNEQFF.

The J gene is TRBJ2-7, the V gene TRBV5-1, with D unclear. Germline-derived CDR1 and CDR2 are SGHRS and YFSETQ. The V and J ends lost 5 bases and 6 bases respectively, with 9 bases between them. CDR3 length equals 11 residues. The CDR3 DNA reads TGCGCCAGCAGTGCCGGAATCGAGCAGTACTTC. Its translation: CASSAGIEQYF. Using reference TRBV5-1 and TRBJ2-7 for the parts outside the CDR3, the full variable domain is KAGVTQTPRYLIKTRGQQVTLSCSPISGHRSVSWYQQTPGQGLQFLFEYFSETQRNKGNFPGRFSGRQFSNSRSEMNVSTLELGDSALYLCASSAGIEQYFGPGTRLTVT.

The chain employs TRBV20-1 and TRBJ2-7; 7 positions match TRBD1. The CDR3 has 14 amino acids. Trimming took 2 bases from V and 4 from J; bases not matched to a gene: 8. The germline CDR1 and CDR2 sequences are DFQATT and SNEGSKA (reference sequence). The CDR3 sequence is CSARSGTAEYEQYF. Written as DNA, the CDR3 is TGCAGTGCTAGATCCGGGACAGCGGAATACGAGCAGTACTTC.

The chain has TRBV24-1 and TRBJ2-5; D may be TRBD2 (6 bases). This CDR3 comprises 16 residues. CDR1 and CDR2 (germline): KGHDR, SFDVKD. Trimming cost V 1 base and J 7 bases, with 18 bases left between them. DNA for the CDR3: TGTGCCACCAGTGATTTTAGTGCGGGGACCGGGTGGACCCAGTACTTC. This translates into CATSDFSAGTGWTQYF.

The table lists this clonotype with a few counts. CDR3 loop: CATSETDSNQPQHF. DNA of the CDR3: TGTGCCACCAGTGAAACAGATAGCAATCAGCCCCAGCATTTT. V gene TRBV24-1 combines with J gene TRBJ1-5; D unclear. CDR3 length: 14 amino acids. Trimming cost V 4 bases and J 0 bases, with 6 bases left between them. Per the germline V gene, CDR1 is KGHDR and CDR2 is SFDVKD.

The rearrangement joins TRBV5-8 to TRBJ2-7, with 7 nucleotides matching TRBD1. Germline CDR1 is SGHTS and CDR2 is YDEGEE. Germline trimming cut 4 bases from V and 3 bases from J; bases unmatched to any gene: 10. The CDR3 sequence is 15 residues long. The CDR3 DNA reads as TGTGCCAGCAGCGGCGACAGGGACGCCAACTACGAGCAGTACTTC. It specifies CASSGDRDANYEQYF.

This clonotype was seen repeatedly, ten times or more. The chain is built from TRBV20-1 and TRBJ2-3; D is possibly TRBD1 (7 bases). This CDR3 contains 15 residues. Trimming removed 3 bases at V and 10 bases at J, with 23 bases between. Per germline, CDR1 DFQATT and CDR2 SNEGSKA (reference sequence). CDR3 region: CSARSRGVEAGSQYF. CDR3 coding DNA: TGCAGTGCTAGGTCCAGGGGGGTTGAGGCGGGGTCGCAGTATTTT.

This clonotype was observed many times. V usage is TRBV29-1 and J usage is TRBJ2-7; 11 positions match TRBD2. The junction had 11 bases not matched to a gene; V was cut back by 1 base and J by 6 bases. In germline, CDR1 is SQVTM, CDR2 ANQGSEA. The CDR3 extends over 16 amino acids. The CDR3 nucleotides read TGCAGCGTTGAAGTTTCGGGTCTAGCGGGAGGTAGCGAGCAGTACTTC. This sequence encodes CSVEVSGLAGGSEQYF.

V gene TRBV7-2 combines with J gene TRBJ2-1; TRBD2 agrees at 8 bases. The trim removed 4 bases at V and 4 bases at J, leaving 6 bases unmatched. Germline assignment: CDR1 SGHTA and CDR2 FQGNSA. The CDR3 is 15 amino acids. The CDR3 sequence: CASSSLAGTYNEQFF. The CDR3 nucleotides read TGTGCCAGCAGCTCTTTAGCGGGAACTTACAATGAGCAGTTCTTC.

Ten or more counts support this clonotype. The chain carries TRBV4-3 and TRBJ1-1; D call uncertain. The CDR3 spans 13 residues. The V gene lost 0 bases and the J gene lost 0 bases, with 2 bases spanning the gap. The germline CDR1 and CDR2 sequences are LGHNA and YSLEER. The CDR3 loop is CASSQDLNTEAFF. In nucleotides, the CDR3 is TGCGCCAGCAGCCAAGACCTGAACACTGAAGCTTTCTTT.

This chain uses TRBV6-5 with TRBJ2-5; D might be TRBD1 (5 bases). V lost 2 bases, J lost 4 bases, and 8 bases lay in between. The CDR3 is 13 residues long. Germline lookup yields CDR1 MNHEY and CDR2 SVGAGI. The CDR3 reads CASSYVQGETQYF. CDR3 DNA sequence: TGTGCCAGCAGTTACGTCCAGGGAGAGACCCAGTACTTC.

This clonotype appeared a few times. This chain connects TRBV15 to TRBJ2-1; TRBD1 aligns across 11 bases. Unmatched junction bases numbered 5, after V lost 8 bases and J lost 2 bases. CDR1 and CDR2 (germline): LNHNV, YYDKDF (reference sequence). There are 15 residues in the CDR3. This CDR3 reads CATGKGQGAYNEQFF. The DNA of the CDR3 is TGTGCCACCGGCAAGGGACAGGGGGCCTACAATGAGCAGTTCTTC.

V usage is TRBV3-1 and J usage is TRBJ2-1; TRBD1 matches at 11 bases. Germline CDR1 LGHDT, CDR2 YNNKEL (reference sequence). Trimming cost V 7 bases and J 9 bases; bases outside gene matches: 11. The CDR3 sequence is 15 residues long. The CDR3 sequence is CASTRRGQGAGEQFF. The DNA for the CDR3 is TGTGCCAGCACCCGGAGAGGACAGGGGGCCGGTGAGCAGTTCTTC.

This chain links TRBV27 with TRBJ1-1, with a tentative D call TRBD1 (5 bases). The ends were cut back, 8 bases at V and 0 bases at J, with 13 bases in the middle. From germline, CDR1 is MNHEY and CDR2 SMNVEV (reference sequence). There are 14 residues in the CDR3. CDR3 DNA sequence: TGTGCCAGCGGGAACGGGGCCTTGAACACTGAAGCTTTCTTT. It codes for CASGNGALNTEAFF.

This clonotype was seen ten or more times. The chain combines TRBV5-1 with TRBJ1-1, with 7 bases lining up with TRBD1. This CDR3 is built from 14 residues. V lost 4 bases to trimming and J lost 7 bases; unmatched junction nucleotides: 10. Germline loops: CDR1 SGHRS, CDR2 YFSETQ. CDR3 sequence reads: CASSGGQPGGEAFF. DNA for the CDR3: TGCGCCAGCAGCGGGGGACAGCCGGGAGGTGAAGCTTTCTTT.

A few counts support this clonotype. The gene calls are TRBV27 and TRBJ1-1, with a possible D match to TRBD1 (5 bases). The CDR3 sequence is 17 residues long. CDR1 is MNHEY and CDR2 is SMNVEV in the germline V gene (reference sequence). V dropped 2 bases and J dropped 1 base, with 17 bases sitting between them. CDR3 DNA: TGTGCCAGCAGTTTAACATCGCGTTGGGGGGGGAACACTGAAGCTTTCTTT. Protein sequence: CASSLTSRWGGNTEAFF.

V usage is TRBV6-5 and J usage is TRBJ2-1; D unclear. The CDR3 covers 16 residues. The V end was cut by 2 bases, the J end by 0 bases, with 11 bases between. The V gene's germline CDR1 is MNHEY and CDR2 SVGAGI. The CDR3 loop is CASSYGKGTSYNEQFF. The CDR3 nucleotides read TGTGCCAGCAGTTACGGAAAGGGTACCTCCTACAATGAGCAGTTCTTC.

This clonotype appeared a few times. The gene calls are TRBV19 and TRBJ2-7, with D unresolved. Germline loops: CDR1 LNHDA, CDR2 SQIVND (reference sequence). Trimming cost V 4 bases and J 2 bases, with 12 bases left between them. This CDR3 has 14 amino acids. In DNA form, the CDR3 reads TGTGCCAGTAGTACGCGTTATAAGACCTACGAGCAGTACTTC. Amino acids: CASSTRYKTYEQYF.

V gene TRBV29-1 combines with J gene TRBJ1-1; 10 bases fit TRBD1. Trimming at V came to 5 bases and at J to 0 bases, leaving 9 bases not matched to a gene. Germline assignment: CDR1 SQVTM and CDR2 ANQGSEA. The CDR3 totals 16 residues. The CDR3 DNA follows: TGCAGCGTTCCCCGGGGACAGGGGTTCATGAACACTGAAGCTTTCTTT. It encodes CSVPRGQGFMNTEAFF.

J is TRBJ1-1 and V is TRBV6-5; D is uncertain. CDR3 length: 16 residues. V was clipped by 0 bases and J by 1 base, with 12 bases between them. Germline V gene data show CDR1 as MNHEY and CDR2 as SVGAGI. The CDR3 is CASSYSNRRRNTEAFF. CDR3 coding DNA: TGTGCCAGCAGTTACTCGAATCGCCGGCGGAACACTGAAGCTTTCTTT.